Below, 4 T cell receptor beta chains from the same sample are listed, as sequenced in a study of T cell changes during pregnancy in multiple sclerosis. Some clones are missing from TCRdb's copy, which holds only in-frame ones; the method was immunoSEQ multiplex PCR. The sample holds some 60,000 clones; 75% to 95% are singletons and the top ten take more than 2%. The specimen comprised peripheral blood, sampled in the first trimester of pregnancy. The receptors originated from a female donor in good health, enrolled as a control in a pregnancy study.

This clone came up once. The rearrangement uses TRBV2 and TRBJ2-1, with 9 bases matching TRBD1. V gave up 5 bases and J gave up 8 bases; unmatched junction bases: 10. The CDR3 extends over 15 amino acids. Per germline, CDR1 SNHLY and CDR2 FYNNEI. The CDR3 DNA reads as TGTGCCAGCAGTCGAACTGGACAGGGGAGGGATGAGCAGTTCTTC. Translation gives CASSRTGQGRDEQFF. The variable domain in full, completed from reference TRBV2 and TRBJ2-1, reads EPEVTQTPSHQVTQMGQEVILRCVPISNHLYFYWYRQILGQKVEFLVSFYNNEISEKSEIFDDQFSVERPDGSNFTLKIRSTKLEDSAMYFCASSRTGQGRDEQFFGPGTRLTVL.

The rearrangement joins TRBV5-5 to TRBJ1-4; D gene uncertain. V lost 2 bases to trimming and J lost 0 bases, with 14 bases between them. This CDR3 has 17 amino acids. Germline V lookup: CDR1 SGHKS, CDR2 YYEKEE (reference sequence). CDR3 residues: CASSLILSGATNEKLFF. The CDR3, as DNA: TGTGCCAGCAGCTTAATTCTCTCAGGCGCAACTAATGAAAAACTGTTTTTT. The full variable domain, with the rest looked up from reference TRBV5-5 and TRBJ1-4, is DAGVTQSPTHLIKTRGQQVTLRCSPISGHKSVSWYQQVLGQGPQFIFQYYEKEERGRGNFPDRFSARQFPNYSSELNVNALLLGDSALYLCASSLILSGATNEKLFFGSGTQLSVL.

The chain is built from TRBV19 and TRBJ1-3, with D hard to call. The CDR3 length is 13 residues. V shed 5 bases and J shed 4 bases, with 9 bases lying between them. CDR1 and CDR2 (germline): LNHDA, SQIVND (reference sequence). The CDR3 region is CASSSHTGNTIYF. CDR3 DNA sequence: TGTGCCAGTAGTTCCCACACAGGAAACACCATATATTTT.

This clone was picked up a small number of times. The CDR3 loop reads CASSVDRLMGNEQFF. In nucleotides, the CDR3 is TGTGCCAGCAGCGTAGACAGGTTAATGGGCAATGAGCAGTTCTTC. This chain connects TRBV6-4 to TRBJ2-1; the D gene is possibly TRBD1 (6 bases). Trimming pared 6 bases from V and 6 bases from J, leaving 18 bases between. The CDR3 is 15 amino acids. CDR1 and CDR2 from the germline V gene are MRHNA and SNTAGT.